This T cell receptor (beta chain) derives from a study of cytomegalovirus exposure and HLA in healthy donors. Study details: Some 85 million unique TCRs from HLA-typed donors were held in an early data release.

With 1 base removed from V and 2 bases from J, the gap between germline ends came to 12 bases. Germline-derived CDR1 and CDR2 are WNHNN and SYGVQD (reference sequence). The CDR3 has 16 residues. About this clone: Its antigen is not identified.

Notes on the study in general: HLA allele associations emerged for about 16,000 TCR beta sequences in a later analysis, at 0.05 false discovery rate. Among the most significant clusters, several appeared linked to common viral pathogens in a later analysis.

This PCR relied on a set of 60 Vbeta primers and 13 Jbeta primers. Here immunoSEQ multiplex PCR was the method, and the copy in TCRdb shows in-frame clones only, minus some. The table records about 77,000 clones, over 70% of them present only once. The V and J genes are TRBV10-1 and TRBJ2-1; no clear D gene. Sequenced material: PBMCs. The source of this sequence is a woman between 40 and 50 years old in good health and CMV-seronegative. CDR3: CASSEFEQTPYNEQFF. CDR3 nucleotides: TGCGCCAGCAGTGAGTTTGAGCAAACCCCCTACAATGAGCAGTTCTTC.